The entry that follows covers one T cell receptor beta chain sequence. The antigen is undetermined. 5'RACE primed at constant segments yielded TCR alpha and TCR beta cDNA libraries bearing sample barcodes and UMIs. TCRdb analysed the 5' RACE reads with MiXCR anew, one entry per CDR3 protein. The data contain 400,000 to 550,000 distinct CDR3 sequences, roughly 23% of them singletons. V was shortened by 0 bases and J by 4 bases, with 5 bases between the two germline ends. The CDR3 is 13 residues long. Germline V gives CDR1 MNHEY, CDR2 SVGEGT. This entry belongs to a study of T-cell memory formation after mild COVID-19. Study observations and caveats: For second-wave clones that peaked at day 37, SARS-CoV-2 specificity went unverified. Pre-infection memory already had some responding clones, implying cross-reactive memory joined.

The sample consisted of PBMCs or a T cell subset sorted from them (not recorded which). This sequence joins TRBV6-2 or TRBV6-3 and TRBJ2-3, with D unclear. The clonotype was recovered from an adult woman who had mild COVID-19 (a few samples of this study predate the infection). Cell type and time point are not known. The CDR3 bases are TGTGCCAGCAGTTACTCGAACCCAGATACGCAGTATTTT. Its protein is CASSYSNPDTQYF.